This T cell receptor (beta chain) was found in a study of T cell repertoires in ileal Crohn's disease. Overall study: M6 samples are neoterminal ileum biopsies from postoperative colonoscopy.

The time point here: neoterminal ileum biopsy at postoperative endoscopy, about 6 months after surgery. Regarding the study as a whole: Compared with non-smokers, active smokers at surgery showed more clonal expansions.

The length of the CDR3 is 15 residues. After removal of 8 bases from V and 2 bases from J, the junction contained 7 bases not matched to a gene. Germline loops: CDR1 MGHDK, CDR2 SYGVNS. Per sample, 400 to 550 nanograms of biopsy DNA were TCRB immunosequenced. Produced via immunoSEQ multiplex PCR; TCRdb's table is partial and in-frame only. The sample includes under 12,000 clones, 72% of them seen just once. Turning to this clone: The antigen remains unidentified.

What was sequenced was ileal tissue. The TCR originated in an adult with Crohn's disease. This sequence joins TRBV25-1 and TRBJ2-7; 12 bases agree with TRBD2. The CDR3 protein is CASRPSSGRAYEQYF. The CDR3 nucleotides are TGTGCCAGCCGGCCTTCTAGCGGGAGGGCCTACGAGCAGTACTTC.